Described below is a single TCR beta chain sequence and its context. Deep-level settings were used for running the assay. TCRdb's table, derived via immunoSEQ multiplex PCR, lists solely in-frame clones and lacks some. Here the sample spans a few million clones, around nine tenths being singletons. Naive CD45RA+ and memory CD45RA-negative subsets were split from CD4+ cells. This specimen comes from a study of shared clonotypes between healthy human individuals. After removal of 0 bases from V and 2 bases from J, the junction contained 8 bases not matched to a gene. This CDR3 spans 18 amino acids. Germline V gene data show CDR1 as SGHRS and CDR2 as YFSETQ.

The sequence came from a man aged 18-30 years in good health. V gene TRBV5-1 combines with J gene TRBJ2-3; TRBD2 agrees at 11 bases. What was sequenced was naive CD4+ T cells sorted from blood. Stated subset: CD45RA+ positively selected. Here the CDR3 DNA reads TGCGCCAGCAGCTTGGCCCCTAGCGGGGGGCTTGTCACAGATACGCAGTATTTT. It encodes CASSLAPSGGLVTDTQYF.